The rows below give T cell receptor beta chains drawn from one sample of a study of cytomegalovirus exposure and HLA in healthy donors. Clones were read by immunoSEQ multiplex PCR, and TCRdb kept only the in-frame ones, dropping some. The table has about 65,000 clones, 62% seen once. Input material: PBMCs. Receptors originate from a man aged 30 to 39 in good health and CMV-seronegative. The CDR3 runs from the conserved cysteine through the conserved F or W.

>TRBJ2-5|16|TRBV13
CASSPQGQLAPGVQYF
>TRBJ1-5|14|TRBV19
CASEGEEDNQPQHF
>TRBJ1-2|14|TRBV5-1
CASSPPAGAPGYTF
>TRBJ2-2|15|TRBV7-6
CASSGQGAVTGELFF
>TRBJ1-1|15|TRBV7-2
CASRLGQGDFTEAFF
>TRBJ1-1|16|TRBV21-1
CASSNDVTGSGTEAFF
>TRBJ1-5|14|TRBV10-3
CAISEGESNQPQHF
>TRBJ2-1|12|TRBV13
CASSLRGNEQFF
>TRBJ1-1|15|TRBV5-1
CASSPDRGRGTEAFF
>TRBJ2-5|14|TRBV5-6
CASSLLGGEETQYF
>TRBJ2-5|14|TRBV14
CASSQLAGGKTQYF
>TRBJ2-3|14|TRBV5-6
CASSPETGADTQYF
>TRBJ2-7|12|TRBV28
CASQKGAHEQYF
>TRBJ1-5|17|TRBV7-8
CASSLSWGSRLNQPQHF
>TRBJ1-5|15|TRBV7-8
CASSPGHNSNQPQHF
>TRBJ2-7|14|TRBV7-9
CASSLEVQGFKQYF
>TRBJ2-7|13|TRBV6-5
CASRTGGSYEQYF
>TRBJ2-2|15|TRBV18
CASSPGLAGTGELFF
>TRBJ2-1|12|TRBV6-5
CASIGQSLEQFF
>TRBJ2-7|12|TRBV7-2
CASSPSSYEQYF
>TRBJ1-1|15|TRBV5-1
CASSLGQGSNTEAFF
>TRBJ2-1|14|TRBV25-1
CASSEYEEDNEQFF
>TRBJ2-7|12|TRBV11-3
CASSSSSYEQYF
>TRBJ1-4|14|TRBV9
CASSVGQANEKLFF
>TRBJ1-2|15|TRBV5-1
CASSIHRDANYGYTF
>TRBJ1-1|13|TRBV10-3
CAISGTQNTEAFF
>TRBJ1-1|12|TRBV29-1
CSVGQTNTEAFF
>TRBJ2-7|14|TRBV7-9
CASRPGGGPGEQYF
>TRBJ2-7|15|TRBV29-1
CSVEDRNRGYYEQYF
>TRBJ2-3|15|TRBV7-9
CASSLDYFGEDTQYF
>TRBJ1-1|13|TRBV5-4
CASSLQGDTEAFF
>TRBJ1-2|12|TRBV6-1
CASSSTGHGYTF
>TRBJ1-1|14|TRBV18
CASSPQGLNTEAFF
>TRBJ2-5|18|TRBV6-4
CASRIFPARAGGHETQYF
>TRBJ1-2|15|TRBV6-1
CTSSEGGTAIYGYTF
>TRBJ2-5|12|TRBV2
CASSAMEETQYF
>TRBJ1-3|15|TRBV7-9
CASSFSGVYGNTIYF
>TRBJ1-4|16|TRBV5-1
CASSPEGTGEDEKLFF
>TRBJ2-1|16|TRBV29-1
CSVEDWEAGGTDEQFF
>TRBJ1-2|13|TRBV29-1
CSVEPGGEGGYTF
>TRBJ2-1|15|TRBV7-8
CASSLIRSPGNEQFF
>TRBJ2-3|15|TRBV13
CASSTLTGPQDTQYF